The present entry profiles one T cell receptor beta chain with its context. The source of the sample is a study of CD8+ T cells in alopecia areata. cDNA serving as the sequencing template came from extracted, reverse transcribed RNA. Data came from immunoSEQ multiplex PCR; TCRdb stores just in-frame clones and leaves some out. The sample shows over 85,000 clones, 35% to 45% of them seen only once. Sequencing used CD4+ T cells sorted from blood. The TCR was taken from a human donor with alopecia areata.

DNA for the CDR3: TGTGCCAGCAGTTTATGGGGGACAGGGGGCAGCTATGGCTACACCTTC. Protein: CASSLWGTGGSYGYTF. The chain joins TRBV28 to TRBJ1-2, with 12 bases lining up with TRBD1. CDR1 is MDHEN and CDR2 is SYDVKM in the germline V gene. CDR3 size: 16 residues. The V gene end was trimmed by 0 bases and the J gene end by 4 bases; junction bases not matched to a gene: 3.